A selection of T cell receptor beta chains follows, all from one sample in a study of beta chain features in type 1 diabetes. The assay was immunoSEQ multiplex PCR, and TCRdb's table has in-frame clones only and misses some. Of hundreds of thousands of clones listed, around 16% are singletons. Sequencing used naive CD4+ T cells from blood. These receptors were obtained from a young man in good health. Each CDR3 is given with its conserved first and last residue. The order of the fields is V gene, J gene, CDR3 protein.

V gene: TRBV4-1; J gene: TRBJ2-4; CDR3 protein: CASSPTGGQGAIQYF
V gene: TRBV4-2; J gene: TRBJ2-7; CDR3 protein: CASSRPDSSSYEQYF
V gene: TRBV30; J gene: TRBJ2-7; CDR3 protein: CAWSVLGVEQYF
V gene: TRBV28; J gene: TRBJ2-7; CDR3 protein: CASGSYEQYF
V gene: TRBV5-1; J gene: TRBJ2-7; CDR3 protein: CASSLVGSSEQYF
V gene: TRBV7-2; J gene: TRBJ2-5; CDR3 protein: CASSLLSRGLAETQYF
V gene: TRBV28; J gene: TRBJ2-1; CDR3 protein: CAESRDRGHEQFF
V gene: TRBV7-9; J gene: TRBJ1-2; CDR3 protein: CASTPWRTANYGYTF
V gene: TRBV6-5; J gene: TRBJ1-1; CDR3 protein: CASSGSTEAFF
V gene: TRBV9; J gene: TRBJ2-2; CDR3 protein: CASSVEGQGSGELFF
V gene: TRBV25-1; J gene: TRBJ1-2; CDR3 protein: CASSLGGNYGYTF
V gene: TRBV30; J gene: TRBJ2-1; CDR3 protein: CASLRVGNEQFF
V gene: TRBV30; J gene: TRBJ1-6; CDR3 protein: CAWRRQGPPPNSPLHF
V gene: TRBV5-1; J gene: TRBJ2-3; CDR3 protein: CASSLGGRDTQYF
V gene: TRBV6-1; J gene: TRBJ1-1; CDR3 protein: CASSADRDNTEAFF
V gene: TRBV18; J gene: TRBJ1-4; CDR3 protein: CASSLNMDSVNEKLFF
V gene: TRBV9; J gene: TRBJ1-2; CDR3 protein: CASSAPTGNYGYTF
V gene: TRBV28; J gene: TRBJ2-5; CDR3 protein: CASSFRTGMGTQYF
V gene: TRBV7-2; J gene: TRBJ2-7; CDR3 protein: CASSSPGQGKYEQYF
V gene: TRBV6-4; J gene: TRBJ1-5; CDR3 protein: CASSDSQNNQPQHF
V gene: TRBV6-5; J gene: TRBJ2-3; CDR3 protein: CASSRGDTQYF
V gene: TRBV14; J gene: TRBJ1-2; CDR3 protein: CASSPDRAYGYTF
V gene: TRBV9; J gene: TRBJ2-7; CDR3 protein: CASSVGGFSYEQYF
V gene: TRBV6-5; J gene: TRBJ1-1; CDR3 protein: CASSYPSGGGTEAFF
V gene: TRBV4-2; J gene: TRBJ2-2; CDR3 protein: CASSLLAAGELFF
V gene: TRBV6-6; J gene: TRBJ2-5; CDR3 protein: CASSRVGLAGGETQYF
V gene: TRBV18; J gene: TRBJ2-7; CDR3 protein: CASSPRAGSLDEQYF
V gene: TRBV15; J gene: TRBJ2-2; CDR3 protein: CATSGGQGFRELFF